This TCR beta chain was obtained from a study of breast tumors, draining lymph nodes, adjacent tissues (dated by TCRdb to the mid-2010s). About the investigation overall: In breast cancer patients, the study compared the TCR beta repertoires of tumor, adjacent nontumor tissue and axillary lymph nodes. The study aimed to assess the relationships and possible T-cell exchange between tumor, surrounding tissue and draining lymph node repertoires in human breast cancer.

Lymph node samples were obtained from the axillary draining lymph nodes of breast cancer patients. The full study reports these points: Tumor and nontumor tissue repertoires were significantly more similar in luminal-like than in basal-like breast cancer. T-cell repertoire diversity in tumors was found to be lower than in lymph nodes but higher than in nontumor tissue, and preferential V and J gene usage was observed. The data were considered consistent with most tumor T cells being derived from the lymph node and subsequently expanding within tumor tissue. Rather than being directly demonstrated, the conclusion that tumor T cells originate in lymph nodes was presented as consistent with a hypothesis.

On this clonotype: The specificity of this receptor is unknown. Base qualities are not provided; no much larger clone lies one nucleotide away.

Sequencing was performed on an Illumina HiSeq 2000. TCR beta chain libraries were generated by multiplex PCR amplification. High-throughput sequencing was used to analyze the amplified TCR beta chain products. TCRdb itself trimmed the public reads at Q25 with fastp, ran MiXCR and retained productive beta chains. Each record represents a unique CDR3 protein, reported with the most common genes and DNA among its rows. For this sample the table gives around 290,000 distinct CDR3 sequences, of which roughly 30% were detected only once. The top ten hold over 0.95% of the sample. A distance of 20 bases separates the germline ends of V and J, which lose 6 bases and 8 bases respectively. The germline V gene (reference sequence) supplies CDR1 LNHDA and CDR2 SQIVND. The CDR3, from cysteine to phenylalanine, totals 15 residues. Only the CDR3 DNA is retained, 45 bases long and in frame from the first base.

The V and J genes are TRBV19 and TRBJ2-1; the D gene is perhaps TRBD2, from 7 matching bases. This TCR derives from a female donor with breast cancer. Some clones in this sample may be carry-over from other donors' samples. Sequenced material: axillary lymph node tissue. The CDR3 region: CASSPDSLGGDEQFF. Read as DNA, the sequence is TGTGCCAGTAGCCCGGACAGCCTGGGAGGGGATGAGCAGTTCTTC.